The clone carrying this T cell receptor beta chain has just a few counts. Time point: after trial treatment. Treatment in this sample: LDRT plus nivolumab, ipilimumab, low-dose cyclophosphamide and aspirin (RACIN trial). TRAV- and TRBV-specific primers primed first-strand cDNA, covering alpha and beta chains. TCR amplification used roughly 21 PCR cycles, a constant-region primer and a V-primer adapter. One entry per CDR3 protein results from TCRdb running MiXCR on the reads. This table holds around 58,000 distinct CDR3 sequences, less than 30% found once. This sample is part of a study of low-dose radiotherapy and immunotherapy resistance in tumors. At the level of the study: Members of Cohort 1 were treated with 0.5 Gy per fraction every 2 weeks. The prescribed total PTV dose was 6.5 Gy.

The sequence was obtained from a male donor with prostate cancer. Here the sequenced sample was PBMCs, taken after low-dose radiotherapy plus immunotherapy.

CDR3 residues: CSAHAGQGGYEQYF. CDR3 coding DNA: TGCAGTGCTCATGCCGGACAGGGGGGTTACGAGCAGTACTTC. The chain couples TRBV20-1 to TRBJ2-7, with TRBD1 matching 10 bases. V was clipped by 5 bases and J by 4 bases; unmatched bases: 8. From germline, CDR1 is DFQATT and CDR2 SNEGSKA (reference sequence). The CDR3 length is 14 residues.